These 10 T cell receptor beta chains were all obtained from the same sample, sequenced in a study of metastatic and nonmetastatic thyroid tumors. Patients underwent thyroid surgery, and none had received any treatment before it. TCRdb re-called the PCR reads via MiXCR. The data hold fewer than 35,000 clones, with approximately 16% observed a single time. The sample taken for sequencing was blood. These receptors were collected from a male donor with papillary thyroid cancer or a benign thyroid nodule (not recorded which). Some clones in this sample may be carry-over from other donors' samples.

This clone has at least ten counts. The chain uses TRBV5-5 and TRBJ2-3, with D perhaps matching TRBD1 or TRBD2 (5 bases each). Trimming removed 6 bases at V and 1 base at J, with 15 bases between. Germline lookup yields CDR1 SGHKS and CDR2 YYEKEE (reference sequence). The CDR3 runs 15 residues. The CDR3 DNA sequence: TGTGCCAGCAACATCGGGGCCGGAGGCACAGATACGCAGTATTTT. Amino acid sequence: CASNIGAGGTDTQYF.

This clone occurred many times. This sequence joins TRBV4-2 and TRBJ2-5, with D unclear. Trimming shortened V by 1 base and J by 0 bases, and 6 bases separated the two germline ends. The length of the CDR3 is 14 residues. Germline loops: CDR1 LGHNA, CDR2 YNFKEQ. CDR3 bases: TGTGCCAGCAGCCAAGTTGGGGACCAAGAGACCCAGTACTTC. It codes for CASSQVGDQETQYF.

This clone was detected ten times or more. The chain employs TRBV5-1 and TRBJ2-2, with TRBD1 identical over 10 bases. Germline values: CDR1 SGHRS, CDR2 YFSETQ. The CDR3 totals 15 residues. V shed 4 bases, J shed 5 bases, and the junction held 5 bases outside the gene matches. The CDR3 loop reads CASSLGQGVTGELFF. For the CDR3, the DNA is TGCGCCAGCAGCCTAGGACAGGGGGTAACCGGGGAGCTGTTTTTT.

The sample holds many counts of this clone. This chain connects TRBV6-1 to TRBJ1-2; tentatively, D is TRBD1 (5 bases). This CDR3 has 14 amino acids. The V gene lost 6 bases and the J gene lost 1 base, with 12 bases spanning the gap. CDR1 and CDR2 from the germline V gene are MNHNS and SASEGT. The CDR3 loop is CASSRGDLNYGYTF. The CDR3, as DNA: TGTGCCAGCAGCCGGGGGGACCTTAACTATGGCTACACCTTC.

As concerns this clone: One end of the junction does not line up with germline, which may come from a read error. V gene TRBV6-1 combines with J gene TRBJ2-7; unclear D gene. The CDR3 runs to 14 residues. Germline CDR1 MNHNS, CDR2 SASEGT. CDR3 sequence: CVSSEALGIYEQYF. In DNA, the CDR3 is TGTGTCAGCAGTGAAGCGCTTGGCATCTACGAGCAGTACTTC.

This clone was observed many times. The chain employs TRBV12-3 or TRBV12-4 and TRBJ1-2, with 7 bases aligning to TRBD1. The CDR3 is 13 amino acids. Losses at the gene ends were 6 bases for V and 2 bases for J; bases not matched to a gene: 3. The chain's CDR3 is CASRETGNYGYTF. The CDR3 bases are TGTGCCAGCAGGGAGACAGGGAACTATGGCTACACCTTC.

This clone was seen ten or more times. The V and J genes are TRBV19 and TRBJ2-3; 7 nucleotides line up with TRBD2. This CDR3 spans 18 amino acids. Germline CDR1 is LNHDA and CDR2 is SQIVND (reference sequence). Trimming removed 5 bases from V and 3 bases from J; junction bases left unmatched: 17. The CDR3 loop is CASSPPGLAETSTDTQYF. The CDR3 coding sequence is TGTGCCAGTAGTCCTCCGGGGCTAGCGGAAACCTCAACAGATACGCAGTATTTT.

This clone was seen only a few times. The junction does not match germline at one end; this may be a read error. The V and J genes are TRBV12-3 or TRBV12-4 and TRBJ2-5; a weak D match, TRBD2 (5 bases). This CDR3 region has 13 residues. CDR3 bases: TGTGCCAGCAGCACCAGTCGGTGGGAGACCAAGTACTTC. It encodes CASSTSRWETKYF.

This clone was recorded a few times. A read error may be the cause here, since a much bigger clone is one base away. This chain uses TRBV4-1 with TRBJ1-6, with TRBD1 identical over 10 bases. The CDR3 spans 15 residues. Germline V lookup: CDR1 MGHRA, CDR2 YSYEKL. The CDR3 loop reads CVSSLQGQGNSPLHF. DNA of the CDR3: TGCGTCAGCAGCCTTCAGGGACAGGGGAATTCACCCCTCCACTTT.

The rearrangement links TRBV20-1 to TRBJ2-7; D remains ambiguous. CDR3 length equals 11 residues. V lost 4 bases, J lost 4 bases, and 8 bases lay in between. Germline-derived CDR1 and CDR2 are DFQATT and SNEGSKA (reference sequence). The CDR3 sequence is CSAKMIYEQYF. In nucleotides, the CDR3 is TGCAGTGCTAAAATGATTTACGAGCAGTACTTC.